This T cell receptor beta chain was recovered during a study of blood T cell repertoires in COVID-19. At the level of the study: The samples span acute and convalescent COVID-19 from the United States, Italy and Spain. T cells, B-cell-depleted T cells, or PBMCs provided the cDNA or gDNA that served as material.

This clone has only a few counts. In the source study's methods: Reference gene primer amplification yielded estimated nucleated cell counts. This table comes from immunoSEQ multiplex PCR, and its TCRdb copy is limited to in-frame clones, with some not included. Clonal size and the V and J genes are those of that table, whereas D and trimming came from the DNA. The data show around 190,000 clones, about four fifths seen once. The junction had 7 bases not matched to a gene; V was cut back by 7 bases and J by 0 bases. CDR3 length: 15 residues. Per germline, CDR1 MNHEY and CDR2 SVGAGI. The TCR originated in a man between 65 and 79 years old with active or convalescent COVID-19. The rearrangement links TRBV6-5 to TRBJ2-3, with 7 bases fitting TRBD2. Material for sequencing was peripheral blood. Here the CDR3 DNA reads TGTGCCAGCACCCTTCTAGCGGTCAGCACAGATACGCAGTATTTT. Translated, it gives CASTLLAVSTDTQYF.